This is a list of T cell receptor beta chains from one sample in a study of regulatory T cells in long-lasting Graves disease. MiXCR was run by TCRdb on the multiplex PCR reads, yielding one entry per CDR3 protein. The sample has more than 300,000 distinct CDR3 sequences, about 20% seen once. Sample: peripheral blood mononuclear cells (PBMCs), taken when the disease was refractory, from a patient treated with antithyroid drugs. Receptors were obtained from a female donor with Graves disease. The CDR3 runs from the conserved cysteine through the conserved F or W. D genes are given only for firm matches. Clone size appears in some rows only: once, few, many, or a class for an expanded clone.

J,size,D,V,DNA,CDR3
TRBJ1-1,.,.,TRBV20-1,TGCAGTGCTAGAGATAGGTTGGCAGGGAACACTGAAGCTTTCTTT,CSARDRLAGNTEAFF
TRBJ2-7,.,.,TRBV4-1,TGCGCCAGCAGCCAAGATCCCAGCTTCCACGAGCAGTACTTC,CASSQDPSFHEQYF
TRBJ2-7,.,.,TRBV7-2,TGTGCCAGCAGACCTCATGGGGGCGCCTACGAGCAGTACTTC,CASRPHGGAYEQYF
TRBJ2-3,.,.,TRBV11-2,TGTGCCAGCAGCTTTTTTAGGGTTACAGATACGCAGTATTTT,CASSFFRVTDTQYF
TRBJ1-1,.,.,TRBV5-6,TGTGCCAGCAGCTTGGGACCGACAGCATCCGAAGCTTTCTTT,CASSLGPTASEAFF
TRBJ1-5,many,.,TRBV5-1,TGCGCCAGCAGCCTGGAGGGGCAGCCCCAGCATTTT,CASSLEGQPQHF
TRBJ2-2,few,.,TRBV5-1,TGCGCCAGCAGCTTGGCCGCAGGGGTGGGCACCGGGGAGCTGTTTTTT,CASSLAAGVGTGELFF
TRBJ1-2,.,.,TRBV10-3,TGTGCCATCCCCGAGGGGGTAAATGGCTACACCTTC,CAIPEGVNGYTF
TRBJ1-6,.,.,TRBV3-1,TGTGCCAGCAGCCAAGTCTTAGCAAATTCACCCCTCCACTTT,CASSQVLANSPLHF
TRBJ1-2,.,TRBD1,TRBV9,TGTGCCAGCAGCGTTGAAGTGACAGGGTATGGCTACACCTTC,CASSVEVTGYGYTF
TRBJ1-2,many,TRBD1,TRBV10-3,TGTGCCATCAGCGAACGCGAACAGGGGGCAGCTAACTATGGCTACACCTTC,CAISEREQGAANYGYTF
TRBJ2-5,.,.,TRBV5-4,TGTGCCAGCAGCTTCGGACAGCTCCAAGAGACCCAGTACTTC,CASSFGQLQETQYF
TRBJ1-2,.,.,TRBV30,TGTGCCTGGATGCCCGGGGTTCTGAGTGGCTACACCTTC,CAWMPGVLSGYTF
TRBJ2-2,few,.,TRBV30,TGTGCCTGGAGTAAGGGGTTCGCGAACACCGGGGAGCTGTTTTTT,CAWSKGFANTGELFF
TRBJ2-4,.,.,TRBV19,TGTGCCAGTAGTAAAGCGGACCTCGAAAACCGGATTCAGTACTTC,CASSKADLENRIQYF
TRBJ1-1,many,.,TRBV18,TGTGCCAGCAGTTTGCAGAGCTTGAACACTGAAGCTTTCTTT,CASSLQSLNTEAFF
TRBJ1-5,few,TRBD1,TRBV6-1,TGTGCCAGCACGGAAACCGCAGGGGGGGATCGGCATTTT,CASTETAGGDRHF
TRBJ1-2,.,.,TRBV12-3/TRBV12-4,TGTGCCAGCAGTTTCCGGACGGCGAACTATGGCTACACCTTC,CASSFRTANYGYTF